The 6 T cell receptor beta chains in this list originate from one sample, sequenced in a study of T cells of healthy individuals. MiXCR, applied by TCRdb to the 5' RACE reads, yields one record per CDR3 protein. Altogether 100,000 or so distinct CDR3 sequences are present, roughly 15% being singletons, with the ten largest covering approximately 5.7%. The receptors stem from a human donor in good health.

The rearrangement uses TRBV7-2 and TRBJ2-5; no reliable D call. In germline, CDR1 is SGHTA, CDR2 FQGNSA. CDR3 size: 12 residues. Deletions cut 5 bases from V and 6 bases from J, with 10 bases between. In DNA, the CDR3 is TGTGCCAGCAGCAGACTTGGGCAGACCCAGTACTTC. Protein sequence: CASSRLGQTQYF. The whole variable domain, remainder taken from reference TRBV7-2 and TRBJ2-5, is GAGVSQSPSNKVTEKGKDVELRCDPISGHTALYWYRQSLGQGLEFLIYFQGNSAPDKSGLPSDRFSAERTGGSVSTLTIQRTQQEDSAVYLCASSRLGQTQYFGPGTRLLVL.

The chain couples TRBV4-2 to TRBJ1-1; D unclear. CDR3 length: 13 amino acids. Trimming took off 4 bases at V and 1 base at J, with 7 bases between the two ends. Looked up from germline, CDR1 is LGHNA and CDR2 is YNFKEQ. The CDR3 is CASSRPENTEAFF. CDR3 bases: TGTGCCAGCAGCCGACCAGAGAACACTGAAGCTTTCTTT.

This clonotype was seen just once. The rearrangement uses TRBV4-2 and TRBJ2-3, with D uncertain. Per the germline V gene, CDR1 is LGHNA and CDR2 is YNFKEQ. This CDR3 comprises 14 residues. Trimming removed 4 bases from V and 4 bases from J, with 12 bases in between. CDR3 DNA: TGTGCCAGCAGCCTTAGGGTGAAGCCAGATACGCAGTATTTT. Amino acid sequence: CASSLRVKPDTQYF.

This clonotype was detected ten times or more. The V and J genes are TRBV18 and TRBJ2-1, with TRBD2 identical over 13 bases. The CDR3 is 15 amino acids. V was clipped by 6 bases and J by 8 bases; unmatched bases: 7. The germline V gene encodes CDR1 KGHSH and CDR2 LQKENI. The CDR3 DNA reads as TGTGCCAGCTCCGGAGGACTAGCGGGAGACCATGAGCAGTTCTTC. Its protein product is CASSGGLAGDHEQFF.

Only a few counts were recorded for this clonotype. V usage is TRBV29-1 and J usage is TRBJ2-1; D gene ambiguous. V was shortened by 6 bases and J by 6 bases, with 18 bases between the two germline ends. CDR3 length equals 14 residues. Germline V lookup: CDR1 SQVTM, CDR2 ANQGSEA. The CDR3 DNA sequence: TGCAGCGTGGTACCGGGCCGAAAGGGCAATGAGCAGTTCTTC. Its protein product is CSVVPGRKGNEQFF.

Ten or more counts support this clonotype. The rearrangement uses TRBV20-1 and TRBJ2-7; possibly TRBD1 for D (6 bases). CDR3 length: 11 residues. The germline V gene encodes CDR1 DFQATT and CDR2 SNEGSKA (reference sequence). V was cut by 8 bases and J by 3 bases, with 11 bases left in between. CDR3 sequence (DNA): TGCAGTCTCGGACAGATCTACGAGCAGTACTTC. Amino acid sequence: CSLGQIYEQYF.